A single sample gave rise to the 24 T cell receptor beta chains below, sequenced in a study of beta chain features in type 1 diabetes. The study's findings and limits: Researchers report that Type 1 diabetes patients had moderately but significantly shorter TCRB CDR3s across all four CD4+ subsets.

These receptors have no known antigen. The whole isolated RNA underwent reverse transcription, so sequencing captured expressed TCRB transcripts. Some clones are missing from TCRdb's copy, which holds only in-frame ones; the method was immunoSEQ multiplex PCR. The table records nearly 700,000 clones, under 15% of them present only once. The sequencing sample was made of naive CD4+ T cells from blood. These receptor sequences come from a man between 18 and 35 years old with type 1 diabetes.

This clone showed up just a few times. This chain joins TRBV19 and TRBJ1-1; a weak D match, TRBD1 (5 bases). The V and J ends lost 4 bases and 1 base respectively, with 7 bases between them. Germline values: CDR1 LNHDA, CDR2 SQIVND (reference sequence). The CDR3 runs 13 residues. DNA for the CDR3: TGTGCCAGTAGTACACAGGAGAACACTGAAGCTTTCTTT. This translates into CASSTQENTEAFF. Full variable domain (missing parts from reference TRBV19 and TRBJ1-1): DGGITQSPKYLFRKEGQNVTLSCEQNLNHDAMYWYRQDPGQGLRLIYYSQIVNDFQKGDIAEGYSVSREKKESFPLTVTSAQKNPTAFYLCASSTQENTEAFFGQGTRLTVV.

This clone was seen only a few times. The V call is TRBV27, the J call TRBJ2-1; D is perhaps TRBD1 (6 bases). With 5 bases removed from V and 4 bases from J, the gap between germline ends came to 21 bases. In germline, CDR1 is MNHEY, CDR2 SMNVEV (reference sequence). The length of the CDR3 is 17 residues. CDR3 protein: CASSPDLDRLIYNEQFF. The CDR3 DNA reads TGTGCCAGCAGTCCCGATCTCGACAGGCTAATATACAATGAGCAGTTCTTC.

The chain couples TRBV12-5 to TRBJ1-5; TRBD1 might be the D (6 bases). Germline CDR1 LGHNT, CDR2 FRNRAP. V gave up 3 bases and J gave up 6 bases, with 18 bases separating them. This CDR3 spans 16 amino acids. The CDR3: CASGFHIAGAAQPQHF. CDR3 bases: TGTGCTAGTGGTTTTCATATCGCGGGGGCCGCTCAGCCCCAGCATTTT.

The J gene is TRBJ1-1, the V gene TRBV19, with TRBD1 matching 8 bases. The ends lost 6 bases at V and 4 bases at J; junction bases unmatched: 10. The CDR3 totals 15 residues. Germline CDR1 reads LNHDA; CDR2 reads SQIVND (reference sequence). CDR3 nucleotide sequence: TGTGCCAGTAGGGGACAGGTCCCGCTGGCCACTGAAGCTTTCTTT. This sequence encodes CASRGQVPLATEAFF. Full variable domain (missing parts from reference TRBV19 and TRBJ1-1): DGGITQSPKYLFRKEGQNVTLSCEQNLNHDAMYWYRQDPGQGLRLIYYSQIVNDFQKGDIAEGYSVSREKKESFPLTVTSAQKNPTAFYLCASRGQVPLATEAFFGQGTRLTVV.

The J gene is TRBJ1-5, the V gene TRBV6-5, with 9 bases fitting TRBD1. The CDR3 contains 15 residues. The V gene's germline CDR1 is MNHEY and CDR2 SVGAGI. V was pared by 5 bases and J by 3 bases, with 5 bases of the junction left unmatched. In DNA form, the CDR3 reads TGTGCCAGCAGTCGGGACAGGGCTCTCAATCAGCCCCAGCATTTT. Its protein is CASSRDRALNQPQHF.

V usage is TRBV6-5 and J usage is TRBJ2-7; 9 nucleotides line up with TRBD1. The CDR3 is 14 amino acids. In germline, CDR1 is MNHEY, CDR2 SVGAGI. V lost 7 bases to trimming and J lost 5 bases; unmatched junction nucleotides: 9. The CDR3 bases are TGTGCCAGCACGAATCCGGGACAGGGTAACGAGCAGTACTTC. This gives the protein CASTNPGQGNEQYF.

The J gene is TRBJ2-5, the V gene TRBV29-1; weak D call: TRBD2 (7 bases). The CDR3 covers 13 residues. V gave up 4 bases and J gave up 1 base, with 10 bases separating them. Germline CDR1 is SQVTM and CDR2 is ANQGSEA. The CDR3 reads CSVGGGPQETQYF. CDR3 nucleotides: TGCAGCGTTGGGGGGGGGCCCCAAGAGACCCAGTACTTC.

The J gene is TRBJ1-1, the V gene TRBV23-1, with 9 positions matching TRBD1. TRBV23-1 falls under the ORF class, with uncertain function. CDR3 size: 15 residues. V shed 4 bases and J 1 base; nucleotides not matched to a gene: 4. This chain's CDR3 is CASSRGQGSNTEAFF. CDR3 DNA: TGCGCCAGCAGTCGCGGACAGGGGTCGAACACTGAAGCTTTCTTT.

The chain employs TRBV28 and TRBJ1-5; a weak D match, TRBD1 (5 bases). Trimming shortened V by 10 bases and J by 4 bases, and 14 bases separated the two germline ends. There are 13 residues in the CDR3. CDR1 and CDR2 (germline): MDHEN, SYDVKM. CDR3 region: CATGRVVNQPQHF. CDR3 in DNA: TGTGCCACAGGGAGGGTAGTTAATCAGCCCCAGCATTTT.

This chain joins TRBV10-3 and TRBJ2-3; 10 bases align to TRBD1. This CDR3 comprises 19 residues. Germline V gene sequence: CDR1 ENHRY, CDR2 SYGVKD. The ends lost 0 bases at V and 2 bases at J; junction bases unmatched: 11. CDR3 amino acids: CAISESTGGPGGITDTQYF. The CDR3 DNA reads TGTGCCATCAGTGAGTCGACAGGGGGCCCTGGTGGAATCACAGATACGCAGTATTTT.

The V gene is TRBV7-9, the J gene TRBJ2-5, with D hard to call. Deletions cut 3 bases from V and 1 base from J, with 9 bases between. This CDR3 is built from 14 residues. Germline V gene lookup returns CDR1 SEHNR and CDR2 FQNEAQ (reference sequence). The CDR3 DNA reads as TGTGCCAGCAGCTTTTTGGCGGTCCAAGAGACCCAGTACTTC. Protein product: CASSFLAVQETQYF. Full variable domain (outside the CDR3, taken from reference TRBV7-9 and TRBJ2-5): DTGVSQNPRHKITKRGQNVTFRCDPISEHNRLYWYRQTLGQGPEFLTYFQNEAQLEKSRLLSDRFSAERPKGSFSTLEIQRTEQGDSAMYLCASSFLAVQETQYFGPGTRLLVL.

This clone appeared a few times. The chain links TRBV11-2 to TRBJ1-2; TRBD1 aligns across 7 bases. In germline, CDR1 is SGHAT, CDR2 FQNNGV. The CDR3 consists of 15 residues. Losses at the gene ends were 5 bases for V and 4 bases for J; bases not matched to a gene: 10. The DNA of the CDR3 is TGTGCCAGCAGCGCAACAACCGGGACAGTCTATGGCTACACCTTC. Protein product: CASSATTGTVYGYTF.

This clone was seen a few times. V usage is TRBV28 and J usage is TRBJ1-2; D perhaps matches TRBD1 (6 bases). The CDR3 is 14 residues long. CDR1 MDHEN and CDR2 SYDVKM come from the germline V gene. V was trimmed by 2 bases and J by 4 bases, leaving 11 bases between them. This CDR3 is CASSLGGATYGYTF. CDR3 coding DNA: TGTGCCAGCAGTTTAGGGGGCGCAACCTATGGCTACACCTTC.

The V and J genes are TRBV30 and TRBJ1-2, with 8 nucleotides matching TRBD1. Unmatched junction bases numbered 9, after V lost 1 base and J lost 8 bases. The germline CDR1 and CDR2 sequences are GTSNPN and SVGIG (reference sequence). There are 14 residues in the CDR3. The CDR3 loop is CAWSAGQGRYGYTF. The CDR3, as DNA: TGTGCCTGGAGTGCCGGACAGGGACGCTACGGCTACACCTTC.

The chain recombines TRBV6-1 with TRBJ1-2; 9 bases map to TRBD1. Germline assignment: CDR1 MNHNS and CDR2 SASEGT. The CDR3 runs to 16 residues. Trimming at V came to 2 bases and at J to 4 bases, leaving 8 bases not matched to a gene. The CDR3 here is CASSEYTGGNGYGYTF. CDR3 coding DNA: TGTGCCAGCAGTGAATATACAGGGGGCAATGGCTATGGCTACACCTTC.

This clone came up a few times. V and J are TRBV5-1 and TRBJ1-4, with D maybe TRBD1 (5 bases). The V end lost 3 bases, the J end lost 5 bases, and 11 bases lay between the germline ends. The length of the CDR3 is 14 residues. Germline-derived CDR1 and CDR2 are SGHRS and YFSETQ. CDR3 loop: CASSYDSENEKLFF. The DNA of the CDR3 is TGCGCCAGCAGCTACGACAGCGAGAATGAAAAACTGTTTTTT.

The CDR3 DNA reads as TGTGCCAGCATACCTGGACCGAGCGCAAATCAGCCCCAGCATTTT. This translates into CASIPGPSANQPQHF. The gene calls are TRBV6-1 and TRBJ1-5; unclear D gene. Trimming removed 7 bases at V and 4 bases at J, with 17 bases between. Germline CDR1 reads MNHNS; CDR2 reads SASEGT. This CDR3 is built from 15 residues.

V gene TRBV7-9 combines with J gene TRBJ1-1; D remains ambiguous. V dropped 4 bases and J dropped 10 bases, with 7 bases sitting between them. CDR1 SEHNR and CDR2 FQNEAQ come from the germline V gene (reference sequence). This CDR3 has 10 residues. The CDR3 is CASSSEGAFF. In DNA form, the CDR3 reads TGTGCCAGCAGCTCCGAGGGAGCTTTCTTT. The variable domain in full, completed from reference TRBV7-9 and TRBJ1-1, reads DTGVSQNPRHKITKRGQNVTFRCDPISEHNRLYWYRQTLGQGPEFLTYFQNEAQLEKSRLLSDRFSAERPKGSFSTLEIQRTEQGDSAMYLCASSSEGAFFGQGTRLTVV.

This clone appeared a few times. This chain links TRBV2 with TRBJ2-1; no firm D call. CDR3 size: 13 residues. Germline CDR1 is SNHLY and CDR2 is FYNNEI. Trimming left V 6 bases short and J 4 bases short, with 10 bases between. The CDR3, as DNA: TGTGCCAGCAGCTTCGGGCCGTACAATGAGCAGTTCTTC. Translating gives CASSFGPYNEQFF.

This clone occurred a few times. The rearrangement links TRBV30 to TRBJ1-1; D is possibly TRBD1 (5 bases). CDR3 length: 16 residues. Per the germline V gene, CDR1 is GTSNPN and CDR2 is SVGIG (reference sequence). V gave up 0 bases and J gave up 2 bases, with 16 bases separating them. The CDR3 here is CAWSVGQGIINTEAFF. The CDR3 bases are TGTGCCTGGAGTGTAGGCCAGGGAATTATAAACACTGAAGCTTTCTTT.

The genes are TRBV7-8 and TRBJ2-5; D gene unclear. CDR1 SGHVS and CDR2 FQNEAQ come from the germline V gene. Trimming left V 5 bases short and J 4 bases short, with 8 bases between. The CDR3 has 12 amino acids. The CDR3 DNA reads TGTGCCAGCAGCGAAGTGACAGAGACCCAGTACTTC. As protein: CASSEVTETQYF.

Only a few counts were recorded for this clone. The chain couples TRBV7-2 to TRBJ1-4; D ambiguous. The length of the CDR3 is 15 residues. V lost 2 bases and J 7 bases, leaving 14 bases between the germline ends. Germline CDR1 reads SGHTA; CDR2 reads FQGNSA. The CDR3 sequence: CASSLSGPRSEKLFF. CDR3 sequence (DNA): TGTGCCAGCAGCTTATCGGGTCCTCGGAGTGAAAAACTGTTTTTT.

The chain recombines TRBV11-2 with TRBJ1-1; D may be TRBD1 (5 bases). Trimming shortened V by 5 bases and J by 5 bases, and 12 bases separated the two germline ends. The CDR3 consists of 13 residues. Germline lookup yields CDR1 SGHAT and CDR2 FQNNGV. The CDR3 DNA reads TGTGCCAGCAGCCCCAAGACAGAGACTGAAGCTTTCTTT. Its translation: CASSPKTETEAFF.

J is TRBJ1-1 and V is TRBV15; D is possibly TRBD1 (5 bases). V lost 5 bases to trimming and J lost 1 base, with 23 bases between them. The CDR3 length is 18 residues. Germline CDR1 is LNHNV and CDR2 is YYDKDF (reference sequence). CDR3 sequence (DNA): TGTGCCACCAGCCTCGGGCACGCGGCGGGTGACAGGAACACTGAAGCTTTCTTT. Translated, it gives CATSLGHAAGDRNTEAFF.